The clone carrying this TCR beta chain was observed at least ten times. The antigen is unknown. This sample is part of a study of T cells after yellow fever vaccination. General study results and limits: Abundant clonotypes (contaminants from the bulk population) could be present in FACS-sorted repertoires.

V trimming: 8 bases; J trimming: 1 base; junction bases outside the gene matches: 7. The CDR3 has 15 residues. Germline values: CDR1 SEHNR, CDR2 FQNEAQ (reference sequence). Conversion of TCR transcripts into cDNA relied on 5'RACE template switching, which added a universal primer site and UMIs. MiXCR, applied by TCRdb to the 5' RACE reads, yields one record per CDR3 protein. The repertoire has roughly 160,000 distinct CDR3 sequences, roughly 8.8% of them found once; the top ten carry roughly 33%. This receptor was obtained from a man aged 18 to 29 who received the YFV17D yellow fever vaccine. The input for sequencing was CD8+ T cells sorted from PBMCs, taken 45 days after the yellow fever booster vaccination. J is TRBJ2-3 and V is TRBV7-9; 9 bases align to TRBD2. The CDR3 region has the DNA TGTGCCAGCTCGGGCGAGCGGGGGGGCACAGATACGCAGTATTTT. Amino acids: CASSGERGGTDTQYF.